Listed below are T cell receptor beta chains from one sample, sequenced in a study of CD8 T cells in Susac syndrome. TCRdb fed the immunoSEQ multiplex PCR reads into MiXCR, producing one record per CDR3 protein. Among roughly 120,000 distinct CDR3 sequences listed, 85% to 95% were seen once. The source material was CD4+ T cells from PBMCs. These receptor sequences come from a human donor in good health. Each CDR3 is given with its conserved first and last residue. The D gene is left open where the match is weak. Clone size is not always given. Where it is, it says once, few, many or a class for expanded clones.

V gene	J gene	clone size	D gene	CDR3 protein	CDR3 DNA
TRBV11-1	TRBJ2-7	-	TRBD1	CASSQGTGRYEQYF	TGTGCCAGCAGTCAAGGGACAGGGCGCTACGAGCAGTACTTC
TRBV6-1	TRBJ1-5	-	-	CASSPSGGTYSNQPQHF	TGTGCCAGCAGTCCATCCGGGGGTACTTATAGCAATCAGCCCCAGCATTTT
TRBV7-9	TRBJ2-3	-	-	CASSLELGGGGPQYF	TGTGCCAGCAGCTTAGAGCTCGGCGGAGGGGGCCCGCAGTATTTT
TRBV7-9	TRBJ2-5	-	-	CASAFGASSAETQYF	TGTGCCAGCGCCTTTGGGGCTAGTTCGGCAGAGACCCAGTACTTC
TRBV4-2	TRBJ2-3	once	TRBD2	CASSQVAGETQYF	TGTGCCAGCAGCCAGGTAGCGGGAGAGACGCAGTATTTT
TRBV6-5	TRBJ2-7	-	TRBD2	CASSYSSSGGSSYEQYF	TGTGCCAGCAGTTACTCGAGTAGCGGCGGGAGTAGCTACGAGCAGTACTTC
TRBV28	TRBJ2-3	once	TRBD1	CASSSQTGPTDTQYF	TGTGCCAGCAGTTCCCAGACAGGGCCCACAGATACGCAGTATTTT
TRBV6-1	TRBJ1-3	once	-	CASSDRVRPGNTIYF	TGTGCCAGCAGTGATCGCGTCAGACCTGGAAACACCATATATTTT
TRBV6-1	TRBJ1-5	-	-	CASTLQFSNQPQHF	TGTGCCAGCACCCTTCAGTTTAGCAATCAGCCCCAGCATTTT
TRBV11-2	TRBJ2-3	-	TRBD2	CASSFSGTSFDTQYF	TGTGCCAGCAGCTTTTCCGGGACTAGTTTTGATACGCAGTATTTT
TRBV7-2	TRBJ1-2	-	TRBD1	CASSLSPGTAYGYTF	TGTGCCAGCAGCTTATCACCCGGGACAGCCTATGGCTACACCTTC
TRBV3-1	TRBJ2-3	once	TRBD2	CASSRRGAGGRLYSSTDTQYF	TGTGCCAGCAGCCGAAGAGGGGCGGGAGGACGCCTCTATTCTAGCACAGATACGCAGTATTTT
TRBV2	TRBJ2-7	-	-	CASRVTYEQYF	TGTGCCAGCAGGGTGACCTACGAGCAGTACTTC
TRBV11-2	TRBJ1-2	-	-	CASSLLGINYGYTF	TGTGCCAGCAGCTTATTAGGCATTAACTATGGCTACACCTTC
TRBV28	TRBJ1-1	-	-	CASSPGWGRVNTEAFF	TGTGCCAGCAGTCCCGGGTGGGGACGCGTGAACACTGAAGCTTTCTTT
TRBV12-3/TRBV12-4	TRBJ2-1	once	TRBD1	CASSVGSGTANNEQFF	TGTGCCAGCAGTGTGGGGAGTGGGACAGCCAACAATGAGCAGTTCTTC
TRBV4-1	TRBJ2-1	-	-	CASRREEGVRLNEQFF	TGCGCCAGCAGGAGAGAAGAGGGTGTGAGGCTCAATGAGCAGTTCTTC
TRBV7-9	TRBJ2-2	-	-	CASSRAAGELFF	TGTGCCAGCAGTCGGGCGGCCGGGGAGCTGTTTTTT
TRBV20-1	TRBJ1-1	-	TRBD1	CSAPQGRNTEAFF	TGCAGTGCTCCACAGGGGAGGAACACTGAAGCTTTCTTT
TRBV6-1	TRBJ2-1	-	-	CASSPRPLSSYNEQFF	TGTGCCAGCAGTCCCCGACCCCTTAGCTCCTACAATGAGCAGTTCTTC
TRBV30	TRBJ1-5	-	-	CAWSATGGRPQHF	TGTGCCTGGAGTGCAACCGGAGGAAGGCCCCAGCATTTT
TRBV4-1	TRBJ2-5	-	TRBD2	CASSQDRTSGDRGETQYF	TGCGCCAGCAGCCAAGACCGGACTAGCGGGGACCGAGGAGAGACCCAGTACTTC
TRBV3-1	TRBJ2-7	-	TRBD2	CASSQVAGSSYEQYF	TGTGCCAGCAGCCAAGTAGCGGGGAGCTCCTACGAGCAGTACTTC
TRBV7-3	TRBJ2-1	once	TRBD2	CASSLFASGGGYNEQFF	TGTGCCAGCAGCTTATTCGCCAGCGGGGGGGGCTACAATGAGCAGTTCTTC
TRBV6-5	TRBJ1-2	-	-	CASLGGANYGYTF	TGTGCCAGTTTAGGAGGTGCCAACTATGGCTACACCTTC
TRBV7-9	TRBJ2-7	-	-	CASSLGLRGGRYEQYF	TGTGCCAGCAGCTTAGGTCTGAGGGGGGGAAGATACGAGCAGTACTTC
TRBV10-3	TRBJ2-7	once	-	CAISPDGPYEQYF	TGTGCCATCAGTCCGGACGGCCCCTACGAGCAGTACTTC
TRBV6-2/TRBV6-3	TRBJ2-7	-	-	CASSYMGTYEQYF	TGTGCCAGCAGTTACATGGGGACCTACGAGCAGTACTTC
TRBV5-4	TRBJ2-5	few	-	CASSLVGVGQETQYF	TGTGCCAGCAGCTTGGTAGGGGTTGGGCAAGAGACCCAGTACTTC
TRBV4-2	TRBJ2-3	-	-	CASSQGDTGGTDTQYF	TGTGCCAGCAGCCAAGGCGACACCGGGGGAACAGATACGCAGTATTTT
TRBV14	TRBJ1-2	-	TRBD1	CASSLRTGNTYGYTF	TGTGCCAGCAGCCTACGGACAGGGAACACCTATGGCTACACCTTC
TRBV7-9	TRBJ1-3	few	-	CASSPTENTIYF	TGTGCCAGCAGCCCCACAGAAAACACCATATATTTT
TRBV20-1	TRBJ2-5	-	TRBD2	CSALLAGGGEETQYF	TGCAGTGCTCTACTAGCGGGAGGTGGGGAAGAGACCCAGTACTTC
TRBV7-9	TRBJ2-2	-	-	CASSPRTFTGELFF	TGTGCCAGCAGCCCGCGGACCTTCACCGGGGAGCTGTTTTTT
TRBV24-1	TRBJ2-1	-	TRBD2	CATSWSSGGAYNEQFF	TGTGCCACCAGTTGGTCTAGCGGAGGGGCCTACAATGAGCAGTTCTTC
TRBV12-3/TRBV12-4	TRBJ1-5	-	-	CASSLMEGNQPQHF	TGTGCCAGCAGTTTAATGGAAGGCAATCAGCCCCAGCATTTT
TRBV7-9	TRBJ2-1	-	TRBD2	CASSPPGLAGDEQFF	TGTGCCAGCAGCCCCCCGGGACTAGCGGGAGATGAGCAGTTCTTC
TRBV30	TRBJ2-1	-	TRBD1	CAWIGGLFWTGNYNEQFF	TGTGCCTGGATTGGGGGGTTGTTTTGGACAGGGAACTACAATGAGCAGTTCTTC
TRBV6-5	TRBJ2-1	-	-	CASSPSPGEHEQFF	TGTGCCAGCAGCCCTTCGCCGGGAGAACATGAGCAGTTCTTC
TRBV30	TRBJ2-5	-	TRBD1	CAWSRTGGPETQYF	TGTGCCTGGAGTCGGACAGGGGGCCCGGAGACCCAGTACTTC